One sample yielded the 32 T cell receptor beta chains listed below, sequenced in a study of blood T cells in healthy people across ages. A second about 7 to 12 cycle PCR used barcoded and J-beta primers. One entry per CDR3 protein, called by TCRdb with MiXCR from the 5' RACE reads. The repertoire holds around 1.7 million distinct CDR3 sequences, with approximately 28% as singletons. The sample consisted of blood. Source of these receptors: a woman aged 25 to 39 in good health.

This clonotype was seen more than once but under ten times. This sequence joins TRBV5-1 and TRBJ2-5; tentative D call: TRBD2 (5 bases). The V gene lost 6 bases and the J gene lost 2 bases, with 14 bases spanning the gap. Germline V gene sequence: CDR1 SGHRS, CDR2 YFSETQ. The CDR3 loop spans 14 amino acids. CDR3 loop: CASKGGLHQETQYF. The CDR3 DNA follows: TGCGCCAGCAAAGGCGGACTCCATCAAGAGACCCAGTACTTC.

This clonotype was counted a few times. J is TRBJ2-7 and V is TRBV20-1, with 8 bases matching TRBD2. The germline V gene encodes CDR1 DFQATT and CDR2 SNEGSKA (reference sequence). After removal of 4 bases from V and 0 bases from J, the junction contained 11 bases not matched to a gene. The CDR3 covers 16 residues. This CDR3 is CSAKFRGGRSSYEQYF. CDR3 bases: TGCAGTGCTAAATTCCGCGGCGGGAGGAGCTCCTACGAGCAGTACTTC.

This chain connects TRBV4-1 to TRBJ1-1, with 7 bases lining up with TRBD1. This CDR3 has 16 residues. Germline assignment: CDR1 MGHRA and CDR2 YSYEKL. With V trimmed by 3 bases and J by 0 bases, 7 bases remained unmatched. The chain's CDR3 is CASSQKGTALNTEAFF. In DNA, the CDR3 is TGCGCCAGCAGCCAGAAGGGGACAGCTTTGAACACTGAAGCTTTCTTT.

The table lists this clonotype with a few counts. The chain combines TRBV18 with TRBJ2-1; 8 bases align to TRBD2. J lost 7 bases, V lost 4 bases, and 6 bases had no gene match. CDR1 is KGHSH and CDR2 is LQKENI in the germline V gene. The CDR3 sequence is 14 residues long. CDR3 sequence (DNA): TGTGCCAGCTCACGCCTTAGCGGGACAAATGAGCAGTTCTTC. It is translated as CASSRLSGTNEQFF.

V and J are TRBV20-1 and TRBJ2-1, with TRBD2 matching over 14 bases. V shed 5 bases and J 8 bases; nucleotides not matched to a gene: 8. CDR3 size: 15 residues. The germline V gene encodes CDR1 DFQATT and CDR2 SNEGSKA (reference sequence). This chain's CDR3 is CSAPGTSGGRDEQFF. As DNA, the CDR3 is TGCAGTGCTCCCGGGACTAGCGGGGGACGGGATGAGCAGTTCTTC.

Many counts were recorded for this clonotype. The chain combines TRBV7-9 with TRBJ2-7; 7 positions agree with TRBD2. Germline CDR1 and CDR2: SEHNR and FQNEAQ (reference sequence). J lost 6 bases, V lost 1 base, and 3 bases had no gene match. This CDR3 region has 13 residues. The CDR3, as DNA: TGTGCCAGCAGCTTAGGACTAGCTCGCGAGCAGTACTTC. As protein: CASSLGLAREQYF. The variable domain in full, completed from reference TRBV7-9 and TRBJ2-7, reads DTGVSQNPRHKITKRGQNVTFRCDPISEHNRLYWYRQTLGQGPEFLTYFQNEAQLEKSRLLSDRFSAERPKGSFSTLEIQRTEQGDSAMYLCASSLGLAREQYFGPGTRLTVT.

The gene calls are TRBV5-1 and TRBJ2-6; no reliable D call. In germline, CDR1 is SGHRS, CDR2 YFSETQ. V was clipped by 3 bases and J by 1 base, with 11 bases between them. This CDR3 contains 16 residues. The CDR3 DNA reads as TGCGCCAGCAGCTACACCATCGATTCTGGGGCCAACGTCCTGACTTTC. It encodes CASSYTIDSGANVLTF.

This clonotype showed up many times. The V and J genes are TRBV29-1 and TRBJ2-1; 7 bases agree with TRBD2. Trimming removed 3 bases from V and 4 bases from J; junction bases left unmatched: 6. Germline CDR1 reads SQVTM; CDR2 reads ANQGSEA. CDR3 size: 14 residues. The CDR3 sequence is CSVDLLAEYNEQFF. Written as DNA, the CDR3 is TGCAGCGTTGACCTCCTAGCGGAATACAATGAGCAGTTCTTC.

The sample holds many counts of this clonotype. The chain recombines TRBV29-1 with TRBJ1-4, with 8 bases identical to TRBD1. Germline V CDR1 and CDR2: SQVTM, ANQGSEA. The CDR3 loop spans 12 amino acids. Losses at the gene ends were 7 bases for V and 5 bases for J; bases not matched to a gene: 3. As DNA, the CDR3 is TGCAGCGCTGGACAGGGAAATGAAAAACTGTTTTTT. This codes for CSAGQGNEKLFF.

This clonotype has only a few counts. A much larger clone lies one base from this, so it may be a read error. This chain uses TRBV29-1 with TRBJ2-5; perhaps TRBD2 as D (5 bases). The CDR3 sequence is 12 residues long. V lost 5 bases and J 13 bases, leaving 20 bases between the germline ends. Germline V gene data show CDR1 as SQVTM and CDR2 as ANQGSEA. For the CDR3, the DNA is TGCAGCGTTATGATGGAGGCAGGCAGGCTGTACTTC. Protein product: CSVMMEAGRLYF.

The V call is TRBV7-6, the J call TRBJ2-7, with 7 positions matching TRBD1. The CDR3 sequence is 17 residues long. The V segment lost 4 bases and the J segment 3 bases; nucleotides outside the gene matches: 15. Germline V CDR1 and CDR2: SGHVS, FNYEAQ. The CDR3 protein is CASSSYQRTGMGYEQYF. CDR3 nucleotides: TGTGCCAGCAGCTCCTATCAGAGGACAGGAATGGGCTACGAGCAGTACTTC. The complete variable domain, with remaining parts taken from reference TRBV7-6 and TRBJ2-7, reads GAGVSQSPRYKVTKRGQDVALRCDPISGHVSLYWYRQALGQGPEFLTYFNYEAQQDKSGLPNDRFSAERPEGSISTLTIQRTEQRDSAMYRCASSSYQRTGMGYEQYFGPGTRLTVT.

With regard to this clonotype: At one end the junction does not follow the germline gene, possibly because of a read error. The CDR3 DNA is TGTGCCAGCAGCATTGGACTGAGAACTGGGGCCAACGTCCGGACTTTC. This gives the protein CASSIGLRTGANVRTF. This chain links TRBV5-6 with TRBJ2-6; perhaps D is TRBD1 or TRBD2 (5 bases each). This CDR3 contains 16 residues. The germline V gene encodes CDR1 SGHDT and CDR2 YYEEEE.

This clonotype was recorded a few times. The rearrangement joins TRBV5-6 to TRBJ2-5, with D possibly being TRBD1 (6 bases). The V gene lost 4 bases and the J gene lost 1 base, with 14 bases spanning the gap. The CDR3 has 15 amino acids. In germline, CDR1 is SGHDT, CDR2 YYEEEE. The CDR3 sequence is CASSPIGQRQETQYF. The CDR3 bases are TGTGCCAGCAGCCCGATCGGACAGCGCCAAGAGACCCAGTACTTC.

On this clonotype itself: Since a much larger clone is just one base distant, this may be a read error. The genes are TRBV20-1 and TRBJ1-6, with no clear D. The CDR3 sequence is 13 residues long. CDR1 is DFQATT, CDR2 SNEGSKA, per germline (reference sequence). Trimming took off 6 bases at V and 5 bases at J, with 11 bases between the two ends. Here the CDR3 DNA reads TGCAGTGCCCGAAGGTTGGATAATTCACCCCTCCACTTT. This codes for CSARRLDNSPLHF.

This clonotype was seen only a few times. The J gene is TRBJ2-3, the V gene TRBV6-5; D possibly corresponds to TRBD2 (6 bases). Trimming cost V 6 bases and J 1 base, with 14 bases left between them. CDR1 MNHEY and CDR2 SVGAGI come from the germline V gene. The CDR3 length is 15 residues. The CDR3 loop is CASRMGRGGTDTQYF. CDR3 DNA: TGTGCCAGCAGGATGGGCCGCGGGGGCACAGATACGCAGTATTTT.

In its sample, this clonotype was seen many times. V usage is TRBV30 and J usage is TRBJ2-4; TRBD1 might be the D (8 bases). This CDR3 spans 13 amino acids. Trimming took off 1 base at V and 8 bases at J, with 12 bases between the two ends. Germline V lookup: CDR1 GTSNPN, CDR2 SVGIG (reference sequence). CDR3 region: CAWSGTGRDIQYF. As DNA, the CDR3 is TGTGCCTGGAGTGGGACAGGGAGGGACATTCAGTACTTC.

The rearrangement links TRBV20-1 to TRBJ1-4, with D possibly matching TRBD1 (6 bases). The V gene's germline CDR1 is DFQATT and CDR2 SNEGSKA (reference sequence). CDR3 length equals 14 residues. V was cut by 6 bases and J by 3 bases, with 14 bases left in between. CDR3 sequence: CSAMAGVANEKLFF. DNA of the CDR3: TGCAGTGCCATGGCAGGGGTGGCTAATGAAAAACTGTTTTTT.

The rearrangement joins TRBV7-9 to TRBJ1-1; the match to TRBD1 covers 9 bases. The germline V gene encodes CDR1 SEHNR and CDR2 FQNEAQ (reference sequence). This CDR3 has 15 residues. The V gene end was trimmed by 0 bases and the J gene end by 7 bases; junction bases not matched to a gene: 6. The CDR3 nucleotides read TGTGCCAGCAGCTTAGCGGGACAGGGAGGGAGTGAAGCTTTCTTT. Translated, it gives CASSLAGQGGSEAFF.

This sequence joins TRBV6-1 and TRBJ1-6; no clear D. This CDR3 has 12 amino acids. V was trimmed by 6 bases and J by 9 bases, leaving 9 bases between them. Per germline, CDR1 MNHNS and CDR2 SASEGT. The CDR3 DNA is TGTGCCAGCAGGGTTACAAGTTCACCCCTCCACTTT. Its translation: CASRVTSSPLHF.

A word on this clonotype: The junction departs from germline at one end; a sequencing error may be responsible. The V call is TRBV24-1, the J call TRBJ1-1, with TRBD1 matching 7 bases. This CDR3 comprises 13 residues. The germline V gene encodes CDR1 KGHDR and CDR2 SFDVKD. CDR3 coding DNA: TGTGCCACCACCGGACCTGGGACAGATGTTTTGCTCTTT. Its translation: CATTGPGTDVLLF.

This clonotype was found a few times. This chain connects TRBV7-2 to TRBJ2-5, with a weak D call TRBD1 (6 bases). The CDR3 covers 13 residues. Germline lookup yields CDR1 SGHTA and CDR2 FQGNSA. Trimming took off 3 bases at V and 5 bases at J, with 10 bases between the two ends. In nucleotides, the CDR3 is TGTGCCAGCAGCTTGGACAGAATCGAGACCCAGTACTTC. The encoded protein is CASSLDRIETQYF.

This clonotype was seen repeatedly, ten times or more. This chain connects TRBV3-1 to TRBJ2-1, with unresolved D. The ends were cut back, 2 bases at V and 0 bases at J, with 11 bases in the middle. CDR1 and CDR2 from the germline V gene are LGHDT and YNNKEL (reference sequence). The CDR3 consists of 16 residues. The CDR3 sequence: CASSQWSGVSYNEQFF. CDR3 nucleotides: TGTGCCAGCAGCCAATGGTCAGGCGTCTCCTACAATGAGCAGTTCTTC.

This clonotype was seen a few times. Given a much more abundant clone one base away, this may be a read error. The chain has TRBV29-1 and TRBJ1-2; D gene uncertain. The CDR3 loop spans 12 amino acids. CDR1 SQVTM and CDR2 ANQGSEA come from the germline V gene. For the CDR3, the DNA is TGCAGCGTTGAGGAACGGACGAAAGGCTGCACCTTC. It encodes CSVEERTKGCTF.

This clonotype occurred a few times. V and J are TRBV29-1 and TRBJ2-3, with D perhaps being TRBD1 or TRBD2 (5 bases each). Trimming took off 4 bases at V and 5 bases at J, with 10 bases between the two ends. The CDR3 totals 12 residues. Per the germline V gene, CDR1 is SQVTM and CDR2 is ANQGSEA. CDR3 sequence (DNA): TGCAGCGTTGGGGACGGGGAAGATACGCAGTATTTT. Its protein product is CSVGDGEDTQYF.

This clonotype was recorded at least ten times. V is TRBV5-1 and J is TRBJ1-5; weak D call: TRBD1 (6 bases). V was cut by 1 base and J by 4 bases, with 12 bases left in between. This CDR3 is 15 amino acids long. The germline CDR1 and CDR2 sequences are SGHRS and YFSETQ. The DNA for the CDR3 is TGCGCCAGCAGCTTGTGGGGGGCGGGAAATCAGCCCCAGCATTTT. Its protein product is CASSLWGAGNQPQHF.

This clonotype occurred many times. This sequence joins TRBV7-9 and TRBJ2-7; D may match TRBD1 or TRBD2 (5 bases each). The CDR3 loop spans 14 amino acids. Germline CDR1 and CDR2: SEHNR and FQNEAQ (reference sequence). The germline V and J ends were trimmed by 5 bases and 2 bases, with 13 bases remaining between them. In nucleotides, the CDR3 is TGTGCCAGCAGCCTCCTCGGGACCGCCTACGAGCAGTACTTC. Translation: CASSLLGTAYEQYF.

This clonotype has only a few counts. This chain uses TRBV29-1 with TRBJ2-3, with D unresolved. V dropped 5 bases and J dropped 3 bases, with 6 bases sitting between them. CDR1 and CDR2 (germline): SQVTM, ANQGSEA. This CDR3 contains 11 residues. The CDR3 nucleotides are TGCAGCGTTTCCGTGACAGATACGCAGTATTTT. This codes for CSVSVTDTQYF.

This clonotype was seen just once. One end of the junction is discordant with germline, which a read error may explain. In DNA, the CDR3 is TGCGGTGCTACAGGGGGAACTAATGAAAAACTGTTTTTT. This encodes CGATGGTNEKLFF. The rearrangement uses TRBV20-1 and TRBJ1-4, with 8 bases identical to TRBD1. This CDR3 region has 13 residues. Germline V CDR1 and CDR2: DFQATT, SNEGSKA (reference sequence).

The chain is built from TRBV12-3 or TRBV12-4 and TRBJ1-2; 7 nucleotides agree with TRBD1. V lost 6 bases and J lost 4; bases outside the gene matches: 5. The CDR3 covers 13 residues. This chain's CDR3 is CASRDTGVYGYTF. The CDR3 DNA reads as TGTGCCAGCAGGGATACAGGGGTCTATGGCTACACCTTC.

This clonotype was recorded many times. The J gene is TRBJ2-7, the V gene TRBV7-6, with 7 bases matching TRBD1. The trim removed 6 bases at V and 6 bases at J, leaving 11 bases unmatched. The CDR3 loop spans 14 amino acids. CDR1 and CDR2 from the germline V gene are SGHVS and FNYEAQ. The CDR3 coding sequence is TGTGCCAGCAGTTCCGGGACAGCCCTTTTCGAGCAGTACTTC. Translating gives CASSSGTALFEQYF.

This sequence joins TRBV6-6 and TRBJ1-5, with TRBD1 matching over 10 bases. Trimming cost V 2 bases and J 9 bases; bases outside gene matches: 4. Germline CDR1 MNHNY, CDR2 SVGAGI (reference sequence). The CDR3 is 14 amino acids. The CDR3 nucleotides are TGTGCCAGCAGTTACGGACAGGGGGGTCGGCCCCAGCATTTT. Translated: CASSYGQGGRPQHF.

The J gene is TRBJ1-2, the V gene TRBV2, with 12 bases lining up with TRBD1. Losses at the gene ends were 2 bases for V and 2 bases for J; bases not matched to a gene: 6. This CDR3 is 17 amino acids long. The germline CDR1 and CDR2 sequences are SNHLY and FYNNEI. The CDR3, as DNA: TGTGCCAGCAGTGAAAGGGGACAGGGGGCATGGAACTATGGCTACACCTTC. This translates into CASSERGQGAWNYGYTF.